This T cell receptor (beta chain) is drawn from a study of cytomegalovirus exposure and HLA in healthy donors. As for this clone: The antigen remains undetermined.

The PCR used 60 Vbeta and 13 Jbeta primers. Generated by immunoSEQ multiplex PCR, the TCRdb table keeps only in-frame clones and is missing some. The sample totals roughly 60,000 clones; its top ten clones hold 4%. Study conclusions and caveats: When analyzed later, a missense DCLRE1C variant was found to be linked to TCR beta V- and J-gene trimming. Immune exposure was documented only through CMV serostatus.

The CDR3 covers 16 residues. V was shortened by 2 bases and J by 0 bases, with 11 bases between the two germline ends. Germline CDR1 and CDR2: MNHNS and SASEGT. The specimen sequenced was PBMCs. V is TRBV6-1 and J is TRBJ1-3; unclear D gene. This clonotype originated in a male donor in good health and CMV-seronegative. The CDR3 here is CASSEPASDSGNTIYF. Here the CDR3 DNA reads TGTGCCAGCAGTGAACCCGCATCAGACTCTGGAAACACCATATATTTT.